This T cell receptor beta chain emerged from a study of T cells in Graves' hyperthyroidism and ophthalmopathy. The study, taken as a whole, reports: Before onset, by a median of approximately 6.8 months, the model predicted ophthalmopathy. Appearing also in blood were most of the thyroid clonotypes expanded above 0.001. In the analysis, a 13 V-J model separated ophthalmopathy from stable hyperthyroidism.

J was trimmed by 1 base and V by 9 bases; bases with no gene match: 8. CDR1 MNHNS and CDR2 SASEGT come from the germline V gene. The CDR3 length is 14 residues. Diagnosis rested on symptoms, serum thyroxine and TRAb, thyroid ultrasound, and orbital computed tomography. TCR beta CDR3 regions were amplified from RNA. HTBI primers drove first-round RT-PCR of the TCR CDR3. MiXCR, applied by TCRdb to the multiplex PCR reads, yields one record per CDR3 protein. This sample has approximately 600,000 distinct CDR3 sequences, with more than 20% found just once. Comments on this clonotype: Its antigen is not known.

The receptor comes from a man aged 25 to 40 with Graves' ophthalmopathy. This chain connects TRBV6-1 to TRBJ1-1, with TRBD1 matching 7 bases. Sequencing used blood. CDR3 sequence (DNA): TGTGCCAGTACCCGGACAGGCTCGAACACTGAAGCTTTCTTT. Its translation: CASTRTGSNTEAFF.